What follows are 4 T cell receptor beta chains derived from one specimen sequenced in a study of technical replicates of blood from a few donors. The assay was immunoSEQ multiplex PCR, and TCRdb's table has in-frame clones only and misses some. Here the sample spans tens of thousands of clones, just under 90% being singletons. Material for sequencing was PBMCs. The receptors were gathered from a human donor in good health. Some clones in this sample may be carry-over from other donors' samples.

The rearrangement links TRBV29-1 to TRBJ1-5; 7 bases are shared with TRBD1. There are 13 residues in the CDR3. Germline trimming cut 1 base from V and 6 bases from J; bases unmatched to any gene: 3. Per the germline V gene, CDR1 is SQVTM and CDR2 is ANQGSEA. CDR3 sequence reads: CSVEGTGGQPQHF. The CDR3 DNA reads as TGCAGCGTTGAAGGGACAGGAGGTCAGCCCCAGCATTTT.

As DNA, the CDR3 is TGTGCCAGCAGCTCCGCACTAGCGGAAGAGACCCAGTACTTC. Encoded protein: CASSSALAEETQYF. The chain links TRBV5-4 to TRBJ2-5; 8 bases align to TRBD2. With V trimmed by 3 bases and J by 3 bases, 4 bases remained unmatched. The CDR3 runs to 14 residues. Germline V gene data show CDR1 as SGHNT and CDR2 as YYREEE (reference sequence).

The chain has TRBV7-9 and TRBJ2-1, with TRBD2 as a possible D gene (6 bases). The CDR3 has 14 residues. Between the trimmed V and J ends, which lost 4 bases and 5 bases, there was a span of 12 bases. The V gene's germline CDR1 is SEHNR and CDR2 FQNEAQ (reference sequence). The CDR3 nucleotides read TGTGCCAGCAGCTATATAACTAGCAACAATGAGCAGTTCTTC. Residues: CASSYITSNNEQFF. Using reference TRBV7-9 and TRBJ2-1 for the parts outside the CDR3, the full variable domain is DTGVSQNPRHKITKRGQNVTFRCDPISEHNRLYWYRQTLGQGPEFLTYFQNEAQLEKSRLLSDRFSAERPKGSFSTLEIQRTEQGDSAMYLCASSYITSNNEQFFGPGTRLTVL.

The gene calls are TRBV6-1 and TRBJ1-2; 10 bases align to TRBD1. With V trimmed by 6 bases and J by 4 bases, 8 bases remained unmatched. From germline, CDR1 is MNHNS and CDR2 SASEGT. This CDR3 spans 15 amino acids. The CDR3 DNA reads TGTGCCAGCAGCCATAACCGGGACAGGGGCTATGGCTACACCTTC. Amino acid sequence: CASSHNRDRGYGYTF.